A selection of T cell receptor beta chains follows, all from one sample in a study of blood T cell repertoires in COVID-19. Assay: immunoSEQ multiplex PCR; the TCRdb copy retains only in-frame clones and omits some. The sample shows some 200,000 clones, roughly 90% of them seen only once. Material for sequencing was peripheral blood. The receptors here all came from a man aged 50-59 years with acute or convalescent COVID-19. Each CDR3 is given with its conserved first and last residue. D genes are given only for firm matches. Not every row has a clone size; where given, it reads once, few, many or a size class.

cdr3_nt	cdr3_aa	d_call	j_call	clone_size	v_call
TGTGCCAGCAGTTTCAGGGTATCGGACACCGGGGAGCTGTTTTTT	CASSFRVSDTGELFF	.	TRBJ2-2	.	TRBV27
TGTGCCAGCAGCCACCCCGCAGGGCTCACTGAAGCTTTCTTT	CASSHPAGLTEAFF	.	TRBJ1-1	.	TRBV28
TGTGCCATCAGCGGACAGGGGAATAATTCACCCCTCCACTTT	CAISGQGNNSPLHF	TRBD1	TRBJ1-6	.	TRBV10-3
TGTGCCAGTGGGGACAGAAACACTGAAGCTTTCTTT	CASGDRNTEAFF	TRBD1	TRBJ1-1	.	TRBV19
TGTGCCAGCAGTTGGGGACAGGGAAATAATGAAAAACTGTTTTTT	CASSWGQGNNEKLFF	TRBD1	TRBJ1-4	.	TRBV13
TGCGCCAGCAGCCCCGGGACAGGGACACAAGAGACCCAGTACTTC	CASSPGTGTQETQYF	TRBD1	TRBJ2-5	once	TRBV5-1
TGTGCCAGCAGCTTAGGGGGAGCGGCCCAAGAGACCCAGTACTTC	CASSLGGAAQETQYF	.	TRBJ2-5	few	TRBV7-2
TGTGCCAGCAGTTACTCGCCCCGGGACAGAGCGGGCAATGAGCAGTTCTTC	CASSYSPRDRAGNEQFF	.	TRBJ2-1	.	TRBV6-2/TRBV6-3
TGTGCCAGCAGGAGTCAGGGTAATCTCGAGACCCAGTACTTC	CASRSQGNLETQYF	.	TRBJ2-5	.	TRBV3-1/TRBV3-2
TGTGCCAGCAGTTACAACGCCGGGACAGGATATTCACCCCTCCACTTT	CASSYNAGTGYSPLHF	TRBD1	TRBJ1-6	.	TRBV6-5
TGTGCCTGGAGCGGGTCCCAAGGACAGCCCCAGCATTTT	CAWSGSQGQPQHF	.	TRBJ1-5	.	TRBV30
TGTGCCAGCAGCGTAGACCTCCCTAGCGGGAGGTTTCTGGGCACCGGGGAGCTGTTTTTT	CASSVDLPSGRFLGTGELFF	TRBD2	TRBJ2-2	.	TRBV9
TGTGCCAGTAGGGATACAGGGGCGCCAGGAAACACCATATATTTT	CASRDTGAPGNTIYF	TRBD1	TRBJ1-3	.	TRBV19
TGTGCCAGCAGGAGCCAAAGCTTCACGCAGTATTTT	CASRSQSFTQYF	.	TRBJ2-3	.	TRBV2
TGTGCCAGCAGCTTCACAGGACGAGAGACCCAGTACTTC	CASSFTGRETQYF	.	TRBJ2-5	.	TRBV11-3
TGTGCCAGCAGCTCAGCGACCGGGACAGGCCCTGGGGCCAACGTCCTGACTTTC	CASSSATGTGPGANVLTF	TRBD1	TRBJ2-6	.	TRBV9
TGTGCCAGCAGCCCCCCTAGCGGGAGGGGGTTCGATGAGCAGTTCTTC	CASSPPSGRGFDEQFF	TRBD2	TRBJ2-1	.	TRBV28
TGTGCCAGCCAGAGGCCAGATACGCAGTATTTT	CASQRPDTQYF	.	TRBJ2-3	once	TRBV6-5
TGTGCCAGCAGCTTCACAGGGGGCGCGGAGTATGGCTACACCTTC	CASSFTGGAEYGYTF	TRBD1	TRBJ1-2	.	TRBV7-2
TGTGCCAGCAGACGACAGGGCGCCGAGCAGTACTTC	CASRRQGAEQYF	TRBD1	TRBJ2-7	.	TRBV7-8
TGTGCCAGCAGCGGCACAGGGGGGACCCGAGAGACCCAGTACTTC	CASSGTGGTRETQYF	TRBD1	TRBJ2-5	.	TRBV13
TGCAGCGTTGAAGACACAGGGAAGGTGTCCACTGAAGCTTTCTTT	CSVEDTGKVSTEAFF	.	TRBJ1-1	.	TRBV29-1
TGCGCCAGCAGCTTTGACAGGCCGATTGGGGAGCAGTACTTC	CASSFDRPIGEQYF	.	TRBJ2-7	.	TRBV5-1
TGTGCCAGCAGCTTAGGGCTAGCGTGGGATGAGCAGTTCTTC	CASSLGLAWDEQFF	.	TRBJ2-1	.	TRBV11-3
TGCAGTGCTAGCCCGGGAGACGAGCAGTACTTC	CSASPGDEQYF	.	TRBJ2-7	.	TRBV20-1
TGTGCCAGCAGTTTAGAGAATCAGCCCCAGCATTTT	CASSLENQPQHF	.	TRBJ1-5	once	TRBV28
TGTGCCAGCAGCCAAGCACTAGAGACCTACAATGAGCAGTTCTTC	CASSQALETYNEQFF	.	TRBJ2-1	.	TRBV3-1/TRBV3-2
TGTGCCAGCAGAACAGGGTTTGGCAATCAGCCCCAGCATTTT	CASRTGFGNQPQHF	.	TRBJ1-5	.	TRBV6-5
TGTGCCAGCAGCCCCGACAGTCTTAATTCACCCCTCCACTTT	CASSPDSLNSPLHF	.	TRBJ1-6	.	TRBV7-8
TGTGCCACCAGCAGAGCGGGACAGCCAGAGACCCAGTACTTC	CATSRAGQPETQYF	TRBD1	TRBJ2-5	.	TRBV15
TGTGCCAGTAGCACCACCACAGGGGGCGGCTGGAGGGGGGGGGACATTCAGTACTTC	CASSTTTGGGWRGGDIQYF	TRBD1	TRBJ2-4	.	TRBV19
TGCGCCAGCAGCCGGGACACGACCTACAATGAGCAGTTCTTC	CASSRDTTYNEQFF	.	TRBJ2-1	few	TRBV5-1
TGTGCCAGCAGCTTAGCCGGGGGAGAGACCCAGTACTTC	CASSLAGGETQYF	.	TRBJ2-5	.	TRBV7-9
TGCAGCGTTGAGTGGCGGGGTAGGCATGAGCAGTTCTTC	CSVEWRGRHEQFF	.	TRBJ2-1	.	TRBV29-1
TGTGCCAGCTCACCCTTGACAGAAAACACTGAAGCTTTCTTT	CASSPLTENTEAFF	.	TRBJ1-1	.	TRBV18
TGTGCCAGCAGCTTAGGAACAGTCCCGTATGGCTACACCTTC	CASSLGTVPYGYTF	.	TRBJ1-2	few	TRBV7-9
TGTGCCAGCTCACCCGACTCAAGCCCCAATGAAAAACTGTTTTTT	CASSPDSSPNEKLFF	.	TRBJ1-4	.	TRBV18
TGTGCCAGCAGTGAACCAGGGACAGGCGTCTGGGAGCTGTTTTTT	CASSEPGTGVWELFF	TRBD1	TRBJ2-2	.	TRBV6-1
TGTGCCAGCACCGGTCTCAATGAGCAGTTCTTC	CASTGLNEQFF	.	TRBJ2-1	.	TRBV28
TGCAGCGCCCTAGGGGGGGTTAGAGAAAAACTGTTTTTT	CSALGGVREKLFF	.	TRBJ1-4	.	TRBV29-1
TGTGCCAGCAGCCAAGATACGGTCTCTGGAAACACCATATATTTT	CASSQDTVSGNTIYF	.	TRBJ1-3	.	TRBV3-1/TRBV3-2
TGCGCCAGCAGACCCGGGACAGGCGTATACAATGAGCAGTTCTTC	CASRPGTGVYNEQFF	TRBD1	TRBJ2-1	.	TRBV4-3
TGTGCCAGCAGTCCAACCAGGGGCGCCGGGGAGCTGTTTTTT	CASSPTRGAGELFF	.	TRBJ2-2	.	TRBV6-5
TGTGCCAGCGCGTTTCTCTACCCGGGGAACACTGAAGCTTTCTTT	CASAFLYPGNTEAFF	.	TRBJ1-1	.	TRBV2
TGTGCCAGCAGCCAGGAGCAGGGTCTTGGGGGCTACACCTTC	CASSQEQGLGGYTF	.	TRBJ1-2	.	TRBV16
TGTGCCAGCAGCTCGAGCGGCGGCGGCACAGATACGCAGTATTTT	CASSSSGGGTDTQYF	.	TRBJ2-3	.	TRBV7-3
TGTGCCAGCTCCCCCTATTCAGGGAACACTGAAGCTTTCTTT	CASSPYSGNTEAFF	.	TRBJ1-1	.	TRBV21-1
TGTGCCAGCAGTTCGGGAGTGTGGTCCTACGAGCAGTACTTC	CASSSGVWSYEQYF	.	TRBJ2-7	once	TRBV6-2/TRBV6-3